This T cell receptor beta chain was profiled in a study of control samples from healthy donors and cancer patients. The length of the CDR3 is 19 residues. Germline lookup yields CDR1 LGHNA and CDR2 YNFKEQ. V dropped 2 bases and J dropped 0 bases, with 23 bases sitting between them. Repertoires were generated with immunoSEQ multiplex PCR, while TCRdb's copy carries only in-frame clones and drops some. The sample lists about 100,000 clones; just over 90% were seen once. The sample comprised blood. This TCR came from a man aged 18 to 29 in good health. The chain has TRBV4-2 and TRBJ2-7, with a possible D match to TRBD1 (6 bases). CDR3 sequence reads: CASSQSSSRGQKSSYEQYF. Here the CDR3 DNA reads TGTGCCAGCAGCCAAAGTTCTTCGCGTGGACAGAAGAGCTCCTACGAGCAGTACTTC.